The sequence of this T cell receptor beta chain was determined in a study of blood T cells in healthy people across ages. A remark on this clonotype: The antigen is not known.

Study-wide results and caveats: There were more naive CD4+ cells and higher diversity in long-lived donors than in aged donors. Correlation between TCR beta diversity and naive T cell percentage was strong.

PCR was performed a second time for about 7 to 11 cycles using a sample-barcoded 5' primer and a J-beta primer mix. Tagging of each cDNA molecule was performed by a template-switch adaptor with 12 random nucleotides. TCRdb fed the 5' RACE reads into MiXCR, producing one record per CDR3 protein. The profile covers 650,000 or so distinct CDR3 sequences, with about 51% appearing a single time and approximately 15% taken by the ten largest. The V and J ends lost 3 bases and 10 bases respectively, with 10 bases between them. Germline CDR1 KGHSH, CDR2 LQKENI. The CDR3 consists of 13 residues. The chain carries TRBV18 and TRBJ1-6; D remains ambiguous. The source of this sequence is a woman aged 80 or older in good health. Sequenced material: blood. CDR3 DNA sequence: TGTGCCAGCTCACCTTCCCAAGAGTCACCCCTCCACTTT. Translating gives CASSPSQESPLHF.